One and the same sample provided the 10 T cell receptor beta chains below, sequenced in a study of blood T cell repertoires in COVID-19. Profiled with immunoSEQ multiplex PCR; TCRdb holds only in-frame clones, not every one. The table records some 160,000 clones, more than 85% of them present only once. Sequencing was done on a sample of peripheral blood. The receptor set was obtained from a woman of 80 years or more with COVID-19, enrolled during active disease.

The CDR3: CASSLGGRGEEKLFF. For the CDR3, the DNA is TGTGCCAGCAGCTTAGGCGGCAGGGGAGAAGAAAAACTGTTTTTT. The chain recombines TRBV7-2 with TRBJ1-4, with D perhaps TRBD1 (6 bases). The length of the CDR3 is 15 residues. Trimming left V 1 base short and J 8 bases short, with 14 bases between. Germline V CDR1 and CDR2: SGHTA, FQGNSA.

The V gene is TRBV29-1, the J gene TRBJ2-7; D gene uncertain. V dropped 3 bases and J dropped 5 bases, with 8 bases sitting between them. The germline V gene has CDR1 SQVTM and CDR2 ANQGSEA. The CDR3 covers 11 residues. CDR3: CSVDLTDEQYF. The CDR3 DNA reads as TGCAGCGTTGATCTCACAGACGAGCAGTACTTC.

V is TRBV28 and J is TRBJ2-7; TRBD1 aligns across 10 bases. Germline CDR1 and CDR2: MDHEN and SYDVKM. Germline trimming cut 5 bases from V and 5 bases from J; bases unmatched to any gene: 9. CDR3 length equals 15 residues. In nucleotides, the CDR3 is TGTGCCAGCAGTGGGGCCGGGACAGGGGATGACGAGCAGTACTTC. It translates to CASSGAGTGDDEQYF.

The chain combines TRBV6-5 with TRBJ1-2; no reliable D call. The V gene lost 0 bases and the J gene lost 2 bases, with 10 bases spanning the gap. From germline, CDR1 is MNHEY and CDR2 SVGAGI. The CDR3 covers 15 residues. The CDR3 is CASSYSKNNNYGYTF. CDR3 sequence (DNA): TGTGCCAGCAGTTACTCAAAAAACAACAACTATGGCTACACCTTC.

The gene calls are TRBV7-9 and TRBJ1-1, with 7 nucleotides matching TRBD1. There are 15 residues in the CDR3. Germline V gene sequence: CDR1 SEHNR, CDR2 FQNEAQ (reference sequence). V lost 1 base and J lost 1; bases outside the gene matches: 3. This chain's CDR3 is CASSLGGTANTEAFF. The CDR3 coding sequence is TGTGCCAGCAGCTTAGGGGGGACAGCGAACACTGAAGCTTTCTTT. Full variable domain (missing parts from reference TRBV7-9 and TRBJ1-1): DTGVSQNPRHKITKRGQNVTFRCDPISEHNRLYWYRQTLGQGPEFLTYFQNEAQLEKSRLLSDRFSAERPKGSFSTLEIQRTEQGDSAMYLCASSLGGTANTEAFFGQGTRLTVV.

Here the CDR3 DNA reads TGTGCCAGCTCACCTGTTGACAGAACTAACTATGGCTACACCTTC. Its translation: CASSPVDRTNYGYTF. This chain connects TRBV18 to TRBJ1-2, with D possibly matching TRBD1 (5 bases). This CDR3 is 15 amino acids long. The ends were cut back, 3 bases at V and 0 bases at J, with 11 bases in the middle. Looked up from germline, CDR1 is KGHSH and CDR2 is LQKENI.

The chain recombines TRBV4-1 with TRBJ1-5; 7 bases match TRBD1. V lost 2 bases and J lost 2; bases outside the gene matches: 0. CDR1 is MGHRA, CDR2 YSYEKL, per germline. The CDR3 has 14 amino acids. CDR3 in amino acids: CASSQQGGNQPQHF. The CDR3 DNA reads as TGCGCCAGCAGCCAACAGGGGGGCAATCAGCCCCAGCATTTT.

The CDR3, as DNA: TGCGCCAGCAGCGCAGGGGCGGCAACTAATGAAAAACTGTTTTTT. It is translated as CASSAGAATNEKLFF. This chain links TRBV5-1 with TRBJ1-4; the D gene is possibly TRBD1 (6 bases). Trimming removed 4 bases at V and 0 bases at J, with 10 bases between. Germline lookup yields CDR1 SGHRS and CDR2 YFSETQ. This CDR3 comprises 15 residues. Looking up the rest from reference TRBV5-1 and TRBJ1-4 gives the full variable domain: KAGVTQTPRYLIKTRGQQVTLSCSPISGHRSVSWYQQTPGQGLQFLFEYFSETQRNKGNFPGRFSGRQFSNSRSEMNVSTLELGDSALYLCASSAGAATNEKLFFGSGTQLSVL.

The chain employs TRBV5-4 and TRBJ1-2; 8 bases map to TRBD1. V trimming: 0 bases; J trimming: 0 bases; junction bases outside the gene matches: 1. The V gene's germline CDR1 is SGHNT and CDR2 YYREEE (reference sequence). The CDR3 runs 15 residues. The CDR3 spells CASSLAGGSNYGYTF. CDR3 coding DNA: TGTGCCAGCAGCTTGGCAGGGGGCTCTAACTATGGCTACACCTTC. The variable domain in full, with the rest retrieved from reference TRBV5-4 and TRBJ1-2, is ETGVTQSPTHLIKTRGQQVTLRCSSQSGHNTVSWYQQALGQGPQFIFQYYREEENGRGNFPPRFSGLQFPNYSSELNVNALELDDSALYLCASSLAGGSNYGYTFGSGTRLTVV.

The rearrangement uses TRBV15 and TRBJ2-7; TRBD2 aligns across 8 bases. V lost 3 bases, J lost 6 bases, and 16 bases stayed unmatched. The CDR3 consists of 17 residues. Germline V CDR1 and CDR2: LNHNV, YYDKDF (reference sequence). The CDR3: CATSSQTGTRALGEQYF. The CDR3 bases are TGTGCCACCAGCAGCCAAACCGGGACTAGGGCGCTCGGCGAGCAGTACTTC.